This TCR beta chain originates from a study of blood T cells in healthy people across ages. V shed 3 bases and J shed 5 bases, with 11 bases lying between them. There are 14 residues in the CDR3. PCR was performed a second time for about 7 to 11 cycles using a sample-barcoded 5' primer and a J-beta primer mix. All samples yielded 2.5 million or more CDR3-containing paired-end reads. One entry per CDR3 protein, called by TCRdb with MiXCR from the 5' RACE reads. The sample yields about 800,000 distinct CDR3 sequences, roughly 25% seen once. This sample also appeared in a second study, on T cells of mothers and their children. That report adds: The TCR beta CDR3 read count exceeded 8.5 million for each mother and was about 3 million for each child.

The clonotype was recovered from a boy aged 10-17 years in good health. The specimen was blood. The J gene is TRBJ1-5, the V gene TRBV12-3 or TRBV12-4, with D uncertain. DNA for the CDR3: TGTGCCAGCAGTTTTCTAGGACCGGATCAGCCCCAGCATTTT. Its translation: CASSFLGPDQPQHF.